This TCR beta chain came from a study of tumor-infiltrating lymphocytes in primary liver carcinoma. Turning to the study itself: Recorded tumor stage was T1-T3 N0M0, with diameters of about 4.2 to 11 cm. Sample yields, roughly 3.5 to 7.13 million productive TCRbeta reads, were similar across the tissue types. Study-wide points: Tumor top-250-clone fraction significantly exceeded that of blood (p = 0.039). Researchers found tumor-adjacent and tumor-blood pairs overlapped less than tumor region pairs.

This clonotype was counted only a few times. Its target is unknown. Sequence at one end of the junction differs from germline and may be a read error. The germline gives CDR1 LNHDA, CDR2 SQIVND (reference sequence). This CDR3 spans 15 amino acids. Researchers generated TCR beta cDNA from around 510 ng of total RNA, relying on a constant-region primer. Modified slightly, ARM-PCR produced TCR beta libraries over three nested multiplex PCR rounds. In the first two PCR rounds, TRBV1-TRBV30 forward primers were paired with a C-beta reverse primer, and each round lasted approximately 10 cycles. TCRdb processed the multiplex PCR reads anew with MiXCR; each CDR3 protein has one entry. This sample has more than 60,000 distinct CDR3 sequences, with approximately 74% found just once. Unsorted bulk tissue of about 18-32 mg yielded co-extracted RNA and DNA.

The chain recombines TRBV19 with TRBJ2-2; no clear D. Sequenced material: liver tumor tissue from sampling region 4. Subset in this sample: tumor region T4, right-lateral pole. This receptor was obtained from a middle-aged man with primary liver carcinoma and hepatitis B virus infection. This chain's CDR3 is CTSSNSEFGTGELFF. The CDR3 DNA reads as TGTACCAGTAGTAACAGTGAGTTTGGTACCGGGGAGCTGTTTTTT.